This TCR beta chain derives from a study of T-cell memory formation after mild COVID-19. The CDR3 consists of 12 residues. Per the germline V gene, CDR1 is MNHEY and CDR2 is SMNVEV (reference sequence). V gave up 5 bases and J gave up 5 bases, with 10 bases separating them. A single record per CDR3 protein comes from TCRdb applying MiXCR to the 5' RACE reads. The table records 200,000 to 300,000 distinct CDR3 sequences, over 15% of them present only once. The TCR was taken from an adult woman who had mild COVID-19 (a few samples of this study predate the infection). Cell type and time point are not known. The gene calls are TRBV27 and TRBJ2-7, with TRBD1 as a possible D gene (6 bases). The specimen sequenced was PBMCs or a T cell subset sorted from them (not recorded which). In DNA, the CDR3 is TGTGCCAGCAGTGGCAGGGGCGACGAGCAGTACTTC. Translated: CASSGRGDEQYF.